The present TCR beta chain was sequenced within a study of neurological immune-mediated disorders (dated by TCRdb to about 2019). At the level of the whole study: The study compared peripheral blood TCR-beta repertoires of HTLV-I-associated myelopathy (HAM/TSP) patients, multiple sclerosis patients and healthy controls using UMI-based sequencing. Longitudinal samples, technical triplicates and paired sorted CD4+ and CD8+ T-cell subsets, alongside PBMC samples, were included among the roughly 96 TCR-beta libraries. The cohort comprised roughly 65 subjects: approximately 15 HAM/TSP patients, 34 multiple sclerosis patients and 20 healthy controls. General findings and caveats noted by the study authors: Across subjects, expanded clones never shared an identical CDR3 amino acid sequence, which suggests that the TCR-beta repertoires in every group were private. TCR clonal expansion was highest in HAM/TSP patients and lowest in MS patients, with MS patients falling below even healthy controls.

Reading the germline V gene gives CDR1 MNHEY and CDR2 SVGAGI. The CDR3 has 13 amino acids, counting the end cysteine and phenylalanine. Here the CDR3 DNA is all that survives: 39 bases in frame from base 1. Trimmed from V: 8 bases; trimmed from J: 8 bases; junction bases lacking a gene match: 11. cDNA was synthesized by template-switch 5'RACE using a primer with a 10-nucleotide random unique molecular identifier that tagged each TCR transcript. Over 180 million TCR-beta sequences, covering 15-18 subjects, were produced in each sequencing run. The RNeasy kit was used to extract total RNA. Using the KAPA Real-time Library Amplification kit, TCR-beta VDJ regions were amplified with primers for the TCR constant region and the 5'RACE anchor. Sample indexes and Illumina adaptors were added in a first PCR, after which library yield was increased in a second PCR. After purification with Ampure beads, the TCR product of roughly 650 bp was size-selected on a 2% E-gel SizeSelection system. Before pooling, library quality was checked on a Bioanalyzer, concentration was measured with Qubit, and libraries were quantified with the Kapa Library Quantification kit. Paired-end 2 x 150 bp sequencing of the libraries was performed on an Illumina HiSeq 2500. To increase sequence diversity, about 24-32% phiX was spiked into each library pool. Per the authors' processing: The UMI-based MiGEC pipeline processed quality-filtered reads and removed over 75% of raw TCR sequences during error correction. IMGT germline references were used for aligning VDJ genes, and each clonotype was defined as a unique CDR3 amino acid sequence together with its V-J genes. VDJtools evaluated clonal expansion, Shannon diversity and CDR3 relatedness (CalcPairwiseDistances, ClusterSamples); CLCbio workbench built phylogenetic trees. Clones with at least 8 unique UMIs were defined as expanded, with this threshold being based on coefficient-of-variation modelling across technical triplicates. TCRdb took the public reads, trimmed them with fastp at Q25, ran MiXCR for clone calling and kept in-frame beta chains. Every entry covers one CDR3 protein and lists the most common genes and DNA from its rows. TCRdb's processing, not the authors', yielded these V and J calls. This sample lists tens of thousands of distinct CDR3 sequences; about 14% were detected once. 3% to 4.5% of the sample comes from the top ten.

Sorted-subset TCR libraries were prepared from some 940,000 sorted CD4+ or CD8+ T cells. Peripheral blood was subjected to Ficoll-Hypaque density gradient centrifugation to isolate PBMCs, which were then cryopreserved in liquid nitrogen. The study also sequenced paired sorted CD4+ and CD8+ subsets from healthy controls, HAM/TSP patients and MS patients. There are many counts of this clonotype. No cognate antigen has been identified for it. Base qualities are not provided; no much larger clone lies one nucleotide away. Material for sequencing was CD4+ T cells from blood. This sequence uses TRBV6-5 and TRBJ1-1, with TRBD1 matching 7 junction bases. This TCR derives from a woman in her sixties with HTLV-1-associated myelopathy (HAM/TSP). CDR3 protein: CASHKNTGDEAFF. The bases read TGTGCCAGCCACAAAAATACAGGGGACGAAGCTTTCTTT.